The 11 T cell receptor beta chains reported below all come from one sample, sequenced in a study of T cell changes during pregnancy in multiple sclerosis. Sequencing was performed with immunoSEQ multiplex PCR; in TCRdb, only in-frame clones are kept and a portion is missing. Of fewer than 110,000 clones in the sample, more than 85% are singletons; the top ten hold 3% to 3.5%. The sample here was peripheral blood, taken in the second trimester of pregnancy. These receptors were collected from a female donor with multiple sclerosis, enrolled in a pregnancy study.

The chain recombines TRBV28 with TRBJ2-7; 7 bases are shared with TRBD2. Looked up from germline, CDR1 is MDHEN and CDR2 is SYDVKM. The ends lost 7 bases at V and 7 bases at J; junction bases unmatched: 10. The CDR3 sequence is 13 residues long. As DNA, the CDR3 is TGTGCCAGCATGGCGGGAGTTTTATGGGAGCAGTACTTC. It translates to CASMAGVLWEQYF.

The chain carries TRBV5-1 and TRBJ1-3, with D uncertain. CDR1 and CDR2 from the germline V gene are SGHRS and YFSETQ. Trimming cost V 0 bases and J 8 bases, with 15 bases left between them. The CDR3 consists of 15 residues. The CDR3 is CASSLAGGFADTIYF. In DNA, the CDR3 is TGCGCCAGCAGCTTGGCCGGAGGGTTCGCGGACACCATATATTTT.

This clone was recorded once. The chain links TRBV27 to TRBJ1-2; D gene unclear. V lost 1 base to trimming and J lost 4 bases, with 16 bases between them. CDR1 and CDR2 from the germline V gene are MNHEY and SMNVEV (reference sequence). The CDR3 length is 16 residues. In nucleotides, the CDR3 is TGTGCCAGCAGTTTATTATACGGGGTATGGGGCTATGGCTACACCTTC. Amino acid sequence: CASSLLYGVWGYGYTF.

V usage is TRBV5-1 and J usage is TRBJ1-4; the D gene is possibly TRBD1 (5 bases). Trimming cost V 6 bases and J 3 bases, with 18 bases left between them. The CDR3 contains 16 residues. Per germline, CDR1 SGHRS and CDR2 YFSETQ. The DNA of the CDR3 is TGCGCCAGCACCTGGGGGGATCTTGCTCCTAATGAAAAACTGTTTTTT. Protein product: CASTWGDLAPNEKLFF. Together with reference TRBV5-1 and TRBJ1-4, the CDR3 gives the full variable domain: KAGVTQTPRYLIKTRGQQVTLSCSPISGHRSVSWYQQTPGQGLQFLFEYFSETQRNKGNFPGRFSGRQFSNSRSEMNVSTLELGDSALYLCASTWGDLAPNEKLFFGSGTQLSVL.

This chain connects TRBV10-3 to TRBJ2-3, with D maybe TRBD2 (6 bases). Germline V gene data show CDR1 as ENHRY and CDR2 as SYGVKD. Trimming stripped 6 bases from V and 4 bases from J, with 11 bases between. This CDR3 spans 13 amino acids. The CDR3 DNA follows: TGTGCCATCAGCGGCGGGGCGCCAGATACGCAGTATTTT. It codes for CAISGGAPDTQYF.

The chain is built from TRBV7-9 and TRBJ2-3, with 10 bases lining up with TRBD2. Germline-derived CDR1 and CDR2 are SEHNR and FQNEAQ (reference sequence). Trimming at V came to 1 base and at J to 1 base, leaving 8 bases not matched to a gene. The CDR3 totals 18 residues. The CDR3 region has the DNA TGTGCCAGCAGCTTAGGAGCGGGAGGGCCGTGGGGCACAGATACGCAGTATTTT. Encoded protein: CASSLGAGGPWGTDTQYF.

This clone was seen a single time. This CDR3 reads CATQTGLNEKLFF. DNA for the CDR3: TGTGCCACCCAGACAGGGCTTAATGAAAAACTGTTTTTT. The gene calls are TRBV10-3 and TRBJ1-4; 7 nucleotides align to TRBD1. The germline V gene encodes CDR1 ENHRY and CDR2 SYGVKD. This CDR3 spans 13 amino acids. After removal of 10 bases from V and 4 bases from J, the junction contained 6 bases not matched to a gene.

This clone was counted only a few times. The V call is TRBV6-5, the J call TRBJ1-1; 12 bases are a match to TRBD1. CDR1 is MNHEY and CDR2 is SVGAGI in the germline V gene. The CDR3 is 15 residues long. V was pared by 5 bases and J by 2 bases, with 3 bases of the junction left unmatched. CDR3 in amino acids: CASSGTGGRNTEAFF. CDR3 nucleotide sequence: TGTGCCAGCAGTGGGACAGGGGGCAGAAACACTGAAGCTTTCTTT.

The chain couples TRBV27 to TRBJ1-5, with 7 bases that match TRBD1. This CDR3 has 15 residues. The germline V gene has CDR1 MNHEY and CDR2 SMNVEV (reference sequence). V was pared by 4 bases and J by 3 bases, with 6 bases of the junction left unmatched. The CDR3 region has the DNA TGTGCCAGCAGTTCCCGGACAGGTTACAATCAGCCCCAGCATTTT. Protein sequence: CASSSRTGYNQPQHF.

J is TRBJ2-7 and V is TRBV5-5; 9 bases are shared with TRBD1. This CDR3 spans 14 amino acids. Trimming at V came to 4 bases and at J to 4 bases, leaving 6 bases not matched to a gene. Germline V lookup: CDR1 SGHKS, CDR2 YYEKEE (reference sequence). The CDR3 sequence: CASSNPGTGYEQYF. The DNA for the CDR3 is TGTGCCAGCAGCAATCCCGGGACAGGGTACGAGCAGTACTTC.

The chain is built from TRBV10-3 and TRBJ2-7; TRBD1 matches 9 bases. Trimming removed 5 bases from V and 4 bases from J; junction bases left unmatched: 3. This CDR3 is 13 amino acids long. Germline V gives CDR1 ENHRY, CDR2 SYGVKD. For the CDR3, the DNA is TGTGCCATCAGTTCCGGGACAGGGTACGAGCAGTACTTC. Protein sequence: CAISSGTGYEQYF.